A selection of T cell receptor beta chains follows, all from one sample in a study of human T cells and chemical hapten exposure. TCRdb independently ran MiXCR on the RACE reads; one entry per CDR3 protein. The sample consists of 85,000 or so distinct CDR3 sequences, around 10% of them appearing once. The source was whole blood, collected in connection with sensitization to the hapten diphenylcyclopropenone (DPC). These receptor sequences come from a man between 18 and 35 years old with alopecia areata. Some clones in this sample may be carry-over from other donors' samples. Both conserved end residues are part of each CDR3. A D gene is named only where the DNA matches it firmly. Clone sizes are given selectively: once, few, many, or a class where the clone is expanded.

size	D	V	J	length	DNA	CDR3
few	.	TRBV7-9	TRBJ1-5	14	TGTGCCAGCAGCGGGGTTACGAGCAATCAGCCCCAGCATTTT	CASSGVTSNQPQHF
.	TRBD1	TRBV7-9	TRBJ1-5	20	TGTGCCAGCAGCTTAGACGATTGGAGGGACAGGGGTGCGAACAATCAGCCCCAGCATTTT	CASSLDDWRDRGANNQPQHF
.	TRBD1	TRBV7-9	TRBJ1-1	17	TGTGCCAGCAGCAAAGTAGGGACAGGGAACATGAACACTGAAGCTTTCTTT	CASSKVGTGNMNTEAFF
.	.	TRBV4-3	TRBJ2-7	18	TGCGCCAGCAGCCAAGCGTTGCCGGGGGACACGACGATTTACGAGCAGTACTTC	CASSQALPGDTTIYEQYF
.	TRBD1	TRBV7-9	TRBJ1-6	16	TGTGCCAGCAGTCCAGGGGGCGCCCCCGAAATTTCACCCCTCCACTTT	CASSPGGAPEISPLHF
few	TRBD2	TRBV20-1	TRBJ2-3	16	TGCAGTGCTGGAAGGACTAGCGGGATTATCACAGATACGCAGTATTTT	CSAGRTSGIITDTQYF
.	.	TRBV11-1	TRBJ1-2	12	TGTGCCAGCAGCTTGGACAGTAGAGGCTACACCTTC	CASSLDSRGYTF
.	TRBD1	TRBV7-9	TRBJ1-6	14	TGTGCCAGCTCGACGACAGGGGGGAGTTCACCCCTCCACTTT	CASSTTGGSSPLHF
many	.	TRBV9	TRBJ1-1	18	TGTGCCAGCAGCGTAGGTTCGGGGGGCTACACAGAGAACACTGAAGCTTTCTTT	CASSVGSGGYTENTEAFF
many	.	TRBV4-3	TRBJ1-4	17	TGCGCCAGCAGCCAAGATAAGTCGGGGGAAGGGTATGAAAAACTGTTTTTT	CASSQDKSGEGYEKLFF
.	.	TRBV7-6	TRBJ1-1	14	TGTGCCAGCAGCTTCCAGGGGTGGAGGACTGAAGCTTTCTTT	CASSFQGWRTEAFF
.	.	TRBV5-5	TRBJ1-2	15	TGTGCCAGCAGCCCTGGAGGAGGAGCTAACTATGGCTACACCTTC	CASSPGGGANYGYTF
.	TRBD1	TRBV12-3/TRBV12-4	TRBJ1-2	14	TGTGCCAGCAGACAGACAGGGGCTAACTATGGCTACACCTTC	CASRQTGANYGYTF
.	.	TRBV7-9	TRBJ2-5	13	TGTGCCGGGGGTCGGGATAACGAAGAGACCCAGTACTTC	CAGGRDNEETQYF
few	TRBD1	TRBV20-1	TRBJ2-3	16	TGCAGTGTCTATAGGGACAGCTTGCCACTCACAGATACGCAGTATTTT	CSVYRDSLPLTDTQYF
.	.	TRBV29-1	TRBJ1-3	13	TGCAGCGTTGAAGAATCGCTTGGAAACACCATATATTTT	CSVEESLGNTIYF
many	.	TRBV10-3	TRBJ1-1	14	TGTGCCATCAGTGGCAGGGGATTGAACACTGAAGCTTTCTTT	CAISGRGLNTEAFF
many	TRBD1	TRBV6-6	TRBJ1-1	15	TGTGCCAGCAGTTACACCACAGGGGGCTTTGGTGAAGCTTTCTTT	CASSYTTGGFGEAFF
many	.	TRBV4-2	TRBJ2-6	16	TGTGCCAGCAGCCAAGACCCAACAGCCGGGGCCAACGTCCTGACTTTC	CASSQDPTAGANVLTF
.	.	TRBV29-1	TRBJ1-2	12	TGCAGCGTTGTAAGAGGGGACTATGGCTACACCTTC	CSVVRGDYGYTF
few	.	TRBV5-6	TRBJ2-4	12	TGTGCCAGCAGCTTGGGGGGCCGACCCAAGTCTTTC	CASSLGGRPKSF
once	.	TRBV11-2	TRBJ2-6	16	TGTGCCAGCAGCTACCTACAGCGCTCTGGGGCCAACGTCCTGACTTTC	CASSYLQRSGANVLTF
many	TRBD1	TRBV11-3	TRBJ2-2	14	TGTGCCAGCAGCCCGCGGACAGGGGGCGGGGAGCTGTTTTTT	CASSPRTGGGELFF
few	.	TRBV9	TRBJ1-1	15	TGTGCCAGCAGCGACGACCAAGGGGTTGGCACTGAAGCTTTCTTT	CASSDDQGVGTEAFF
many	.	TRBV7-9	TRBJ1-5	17	TGTGCCAGCAGCTTAGGTTATACGGACTATAGCAATCAGCCCCAGCATTTT	CASSLGYTDYSNQPQHF
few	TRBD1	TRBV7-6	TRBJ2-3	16	TGTGCCAGCAGCCCAAGACAGGGGACAAGCACAGATACGCAGTATTTT	CASSPRQGTSTDTQYF
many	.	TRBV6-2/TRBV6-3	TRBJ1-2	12	TGTGCCAGCAGTGAACGGACCTATGGCTACACCTTC	CASSERTYGYTF
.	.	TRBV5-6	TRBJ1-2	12	TGTGCCAGCAGAGTAGCAACCTATGGCTACACCTTC	CASRVATYGYTF
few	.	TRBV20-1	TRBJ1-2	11	TGCAGTGCTAGATCTGGGGACGGCTACACCTTC	CSARSGDGYTF
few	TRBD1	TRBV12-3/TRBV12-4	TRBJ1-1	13	TGTGCCAGCAGGGGACAGGGGGCGTCACAGGCTTTCTTT	CASRGQGASQAFF
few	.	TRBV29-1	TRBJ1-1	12	TGCAGCGTTGTGGGATGGGGCACTGAAGCTTTCTTT	CSVVGWGTEAFF
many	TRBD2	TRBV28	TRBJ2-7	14	TGTGCCAGCAGTACCCGGGGGGGCCTTTTCGAGCAGTACTTC	CASSTRGGLFEQYF
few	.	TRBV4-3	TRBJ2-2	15	TGCGCCAGCAGCCAAGTCGGGGAAAAAACCGGGGAGCTGTTTTTT	CASSQVGEKTGELFF
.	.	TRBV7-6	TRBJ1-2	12	TGTGCCAGCAGCTTAGTAGGATATGGCTACACCTTC	CASSLVGYGYTF
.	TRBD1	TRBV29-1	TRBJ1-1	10	TGCAGCGCAGAGAACAGGGGGCGATTCTTT	CSAENRGRFF
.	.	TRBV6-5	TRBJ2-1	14	TGTGCCAGCAGCCAAACGGGGAGGTCAAATGAGCAGTTCTTC	CASSQTGRSNEQFF